This record covers a single TCR beta chain. Its antigen is unidentified. This specimen comes from a study of cytomegalovirus exposure and HLA in healthy donors. Points from the study as a whole: A few CMV-associated chains were confirmed in vitro to be specific for CMV antigens.

The ends lost 5 bases at V and 1 base at J; junction bases unmatched: 3. Germline CDR1 LNHDA, CDR2 SQIVND (reference sequence). This CDR3 comprises 15 residues. From the 120-subject validation cohort, which was separate from the roughly 670-subject first cohort, the donors were drawn. Profiling relied on immunoSEQ multiplex PCR, and the TCRdb table lists in-frame clones only, not all of them. The sample has about 110,000 clones; approximately 89% are singletons. The rearrangement uses TRBV19 and TRBJ2-2; 8 bases match TRBD1. Sequences were obtained from PBMCs. This sequence originates from a woman aged 18-29 years in good health and CMV-seronegative. CDR3 amino acids: CASSPTGENTGELFF. As DNA, the CDR3 is TGTGCCAGTAGTCCGACAGGGGAGAACACCGGGGAGCTGTTTTTT.